This TCR beta chain emerged from a study of blood T cell repertoires in COVID-19. Methods used by the authors: Using reference gene primer amplification, nucleated cell counts were estimated. Method: immunoSEQ multiplex PCR; TCRdb's copy keeps in-frame clones and lacks some. D and trimming come from the DNA, and the V and J calls and clone size come from that table. The sample contains about 45,000 clones, 75% to 80% of which appear only once. The V end was cut by 1 base, the J end by 5 bases, with 7 bases between. The CDR3 length is 13 residues. Germline V lookup: CDR1 SGHAT, CDR2 FQNNGV. The sequenced material came from peripheral blood. The chain recombines TRBV11-2 with TRBJ2-3, with D perhaps matching TRBD2 (5 bases). This receptor was identified in a woman aged 70 to 79 with acute or convalescent COVID-19. The CDR3 loop is CASSLGGKDTQYF. CDR3 nucleotides: TGTGCCAGCAGCTTAGGAGGGAAAGATACGCAGTATTTT.